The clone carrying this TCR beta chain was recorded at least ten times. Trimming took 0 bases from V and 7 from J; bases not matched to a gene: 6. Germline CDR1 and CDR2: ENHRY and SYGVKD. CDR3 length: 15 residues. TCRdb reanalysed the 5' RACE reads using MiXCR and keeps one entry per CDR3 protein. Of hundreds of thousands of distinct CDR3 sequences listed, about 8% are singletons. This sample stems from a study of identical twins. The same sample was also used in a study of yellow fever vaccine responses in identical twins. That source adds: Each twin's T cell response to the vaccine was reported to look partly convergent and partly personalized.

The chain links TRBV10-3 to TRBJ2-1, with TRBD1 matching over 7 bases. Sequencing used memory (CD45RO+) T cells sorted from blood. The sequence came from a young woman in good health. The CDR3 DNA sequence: TGTGCCATCAGTGAGTCGACAGGGAAGGGGAATGAGCAGTTCTTC. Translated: CAISESTGKGNEQFF.